The TCR beta chain described here comes from a study of regulatory T cells in long-lasting Graves disease. Looking at the study overall: More than 5 years of antithyroid drugs with positive TSH receptor antibodies defined persistent Graves' disease.

Documented time point: persistent/refractory GD, antithyroid drugs over 5 years with positive TRAb. From PBMCs, RNA was extracted and then used to make the TCR library. Graves' disease was diagnosed by American Thyroid Association guidelines. General study points: Having only a small sample size may have limited accuracy.

Regarding this clonotype: Antigen specificity is unknown.

To make TCR beta libraries, researchers used iRepertoire HTBI primers and Arm-PCR of CDR3 regions. TCRdb reanalysed the multiplex PCR reads using MiXCR and keeps one entry per CDR3 protein. In the table there are approximately 440,000 distinct CDR3 sequences, 23% of which are singletons. Between the trimmed V and J ends, which lost 6 bases and 4 bases, there was a span of 18 bases. The CDR3 contains 15 residues. Germline lookup yields CDR1 MDHEN and CDR2 SYDVKM. The receptor comes from a female donor with Graves disease. Sequenced here: peripheral blood mononuclear cells (PBMCs), sampled when the disease was refractory, from a patient treated with antithyroid drugs. The chain links TRBV28 to TRBJ1-2, with D tentatively TRBD1 (6 bases). For the CDR3, the DNA is TGTGCCAGCAGCCGCCCGACGGGGGGCGGCTATGGCTACACCTTC. Translated, it gives CASSRPTGGGYGYTF.